The 4 T cell receptor beta chains below all came from one sample that was sequenced in a study of blood T cell repertoires in COVID-19. Profiling relied on immunoSEQ multiplex PCR, and the TCRdb table lists in-frame clones only, not all of them. The sample holds 200,000 or so clones, about 88% seen once. The source material was PBMCs or T cells enriched from blood (not recorded which). The receptors originated from a woman in her 30s who had recovered from COVID-19.

V gene TRBV9 combines with J gene TRBJ2-1; possibly TRBD2 for D (6 bases). V lost 4 bases, J lost 7 bases, and 6 bases lay in between. This CDR3 has 11 amino acids. Per germline, CDR1 SGDLS and CDR2 YYNGEE. The CDR3 reads CASSSGNEQFF. CDR3 DNA: TGTGCCAGCAGCAGCGGGAATGAGCAGTTCTTC. Full variable domain (missing parts from reference TRBV9 and TRBJ2-1): DSGVTQTPKHLITATGQRVTLRCSPRSGDLSVYWYQQSLDQGLQFLIQYYNGEERAKGNILERFSAQQFPDLHSELNLSSLELGDSALYFCASSSGNEQFFGPGTRLTVL.

The chain employs TRBV25-1 and TRBJ2-2, with D tentatively TRBD2 (5 bases). The CDR3 runs to 13 residues. Per germline, CDR1 MGHDK and CDR2 SYGVNS. Deletions cut 4 bases from V and 4 bases from J, with 7 bases between. CDR3 bases: TGTGCCAGCAGTGGGACTGGCACCGGGGAGCTGTTTTTT. Its protein product is CASSGTGTGELFF.

This sequence joins TRBV12-3 or TRBV12-4 and TRBJ2-7; possibly TRBD2 for D (7 bases). The CDR3 consists of 13 residues. V lost 7 bases, J lost 7 bases, and 17 bases lay in between. The CDR3 DNA reads TGTGCCAGCACCAAACCGGGGGGCGAGGAGCAGTACTTC. Translation: CASTKPGGEEQYF.

This clone appeared a single time. The rearrangement joins TRBV6-2 or TRBV6-3 to TRBJ2-7; possibly TRBD1 for D (5 bases). The germline V gene encodes CDR1 MNHEY and CDR2 SVGEGT. The CDR3 covers 15 residues. The V end lost 6 bases, the J end lost 2 bases, and 17 bases lay between the germline ends. The CDR3 spells CASSPPLRTPYEQYF. The CDR3, as DNA: TGTGCCAGCAGCCCCCCGCTCCGGACACCCTACGAGCAGTACTTC.